These T cell receptor beta chains were read from a single sample in a study of control samples from healthy donors and cancer patients. This table comes from immunoSEQ multiplex PCR, and its TCRdb copy is limited to in-frame clones, with some not included. The table records 100,000 to 150,000 clones, roughly 87% of them present only once. The sample comprised blood. The source is a man aged 40-49 years in good health. CDR3s include the opening cysteine and the closing phenylalanine or tryptophan. Fields, in order: clone size, V gene, D gene, J gene, CDR3 protein, CDR3 DNA. The D gene is left open where the match is weak. Clone size, where shown, is once, few, many, or a class for clones that have expanded.

>NA|TRBV5-1|NA|TRBJ2-3
CASSLVGSGSTDTQYF
TGCGCCAGCAGCTTGGTGGGTAGCGGAAGCACAGATACGCAGTATTTT
>once|TRBV11-2|NA|TRBJ1-2
CASSSLTGSGGHGYTF
TGTGCCAGCAGCTCCCTAACAGGGAGTGGGGGGCATGGCTACACCTTC
>NA|TRBV10-3|TRBD2|TRBJ2-5
CAISEQAGEGETQYF
TGTGCCATCAGTGAACAAGCGGGGGAGGGAGAGACCCAGTACTTC
>NA|TRBV15|TRBD1|TRBJ1-4
CATSSNPGQANEKLFF
TGTGCCACCAGCAGCAATCCGGGACAGGCCAATGAAAAACTGTTTTTT
>NA|TRBV5-1|NA|TRBJ1-6
CASSNPPGQTNSPLHF
TGCGCCAGCAGCAATCCTCCGGGACAAACTAATTCACCCCTCCACTTT
>NA|TRBV7-2|NA|TRBJ1-5
CASSSVVNQPQHF
TGTGCCAGCAGCTCGGTAGTCAATCAGCCCCAGCATTTT
>NA|TRBV10-3|TRBD1|TRBJ2-1
CAISDDRGEPFF
TGTGCCATCAGTGACGACAGGGGAGAACCGTTCTTC
>NA|TRBV7-2|NA|TRBJ1-5
CASSLAIGGAAWGQPQHF
TGTGCCAGCAGCTTAGCGATAGGGGGGGCCGCCTGGGGGCAGCCCCAGCATTTT
>NA|TRBV25-1|NA|TRBJ1-6
CASSEWEGMGSPLHF
TGTGCCAGCAGTGAATGGGAGGGGATGGGTTCACCCCTCCACTTT
>few|TRBV10-2|NA|TRBJ1-5
CASSATSNQPQHF
TGCGCCAGCAGTGCCACGTCAAATCAGCCCCAGCATTTT
>NA|TRBV7-8|TRBD1|TRBJ1-2
CASSLDRGSGYTF
TGTGCCAGCAGCCTAGACAGGGGCAGTGGCTACACCTTC